Described below is a single T cell receptor beta chain sequence and its context. Its target is unknown. These data are taken from a study of T-cell reconstitution after alpha-beta-depleted transplantation in children. Study results and limitations: Reportedly, roughly two months post-transplant, alpha-beta T cells arose from several hundred expanded graft clones. Hyperexpanded clones declined; after one year, newly produced T cells mostly supplied diversity.

Using unique molecular identifiers, the investigators prepared the TCRbeta library. A single record per CDR3 protein comes from TCRdb applying MiXCR to the PCR reads. The repertoire holds about 1,000,000 distinct CDR3 sequences, with about 29% as singletons. The V end was cut by 0 bases, the J end by 8 bases, with 7 bases between. Germline V gives CDR1 LNHNV, CDR2 YYDKDF (reference sequence). CDR3 length: 12 amino acids. V and J are TRBV15 and TRBJ1-2; D gene uncertain. This TCR derives from a boy younger than two who had a stem cell transplant for SCID, so the T cells may come from the graft donor. This specimen was PBMCs, mostly from graft donor cells, taken 360 days after TCRalphabeta/CD19-depleted stem cell transplant. CDR3 in DNA: TGTGCCACCAGCAGAGAGTCGTACGGCTACACCTTC. It specifies CATSRESYGYTF.